Below are 32 T cell receptor beta chains sequenced from a single sample in a study of cytomegalovirus exposure and HLA in healthy donors. Primers included in the PCR were 60 Vbeta and 13 Jbeta primers. The assay was immunoSEQ multiplex PCR, and TCRdb's table has in-frame clones only and misses some. The listing records about 60,000 clones. Sequenced sample: PBMCs. These receptors all stem from a man aged 50 to 60 in good health and CMV-seropositive.

As DNA, the CDR3 is TGTGCCAGCTCACCAGGACAGCTGAACACCGGGGAGCTGTTTTTT. It yields the protein CASSPGQLNTGELFF. The rearrangement links TRBV18 to TRBJ2-2, with D maybe TRBD1 (6 bases). Germline V gives CDR1 KGHSH, CDR2 LQKENI. The V gene lost 2 bases and the J gene lost 1 base, with 8 bases spanning the gap. The CDR3 runs 15 residues.

DNA for the CDR3: TGTGCCATCAGTGAGTCGCAGGGGGCCGGTGGCTACACCTTC. Protein product: CAISESQGAGGYTF. The V and J genes are TRBV10-3 and TRBJ1-2; 8 bases map to TRBD1. The CDR3 has 14 residues. Trimming at V came to 0 bases and at J to 7 bases, leaving 4 bases not matched to a gene. CDR1 is ENHRY, CDR2 SYGVKD, per germline.

V is TRBV30 and J is TRBJ1-5; no clear D. Germline CDR1 reads GTSNPN; CDR2 reads SVGIG (reference sequence). The CDR3 spans 14 residues. With 0 bases removed from V and 6 bases from J, the gap between germline ends came to 12 bases. CDR3 region: CAWSVEGGGQPQHF. The CDR3 DNA sequence: TGTGCCTGGAGTGTGGAGGGAGGCGGTCAGCCCCAGCATTTT. The complete variable domain, with remaining parts taken from reference TRBV30 and TRBJ1-5, reads SQTIHQWPATLVQPVGSPLSLECTVEGTSNPNLYWYRQAAGRGLQLLFYSVGIGQISSEVPQNLSASRPQDRQFILSSKKLLLSDSGFYLCAWSVEGGGQPQHFGDGTRLSIL.

The chain has TRBV13 and TRBJ1-2, with D unresolved. This CDR3 is 14 amino acids long. In germline, CDR1 is PRHDT, CDR2 FYEKMQ (reference sequence). V shed 4 bases and J shed 7 bases, with 16 bases lying between them. CDR3 DNA sequence: TGTGCCAGCAGCTCCCCGGGGAGTTTGAGTGGCTACACCTTC. It codes for CASSSPGSLSGYTF.

With regard to this clone: This sample also contains other DNA sequences that code for the same CDR3. This sequence joins TRBV7-6 and TRBJ2-7, with TRBD1 as a possible D gene (6 bases). The CDR3 totals 17 residues. Germline assignment: CDR1 SGHVS and CDR2 FNYEAQ. V shed 1 base and J shed 2 bases, with 18 bases lying between them. The CDR3 DNA reads as TGTGCCAGCAGCTTAGTACAGGGATCAAACGGAGCCTACGAGCAGTACTTC. Amino acids: CASSLVQGSNGAYEQYF.

This chain links TRBV10-1 with TRBJ2-1; D possibly corresponds to TRBD2 (8 bases). The length of the CDR3 is 15 residues. Germline assignment: CDR1 WNHNN and CDR2 SYGVQD (reference sequence). The germline V and J ends were trimmed by 6 bases and 2 bases, with 14 bases remaining between them. CDR3 region: CASSHGRGPYNEQFF. The CDR3 DNA reads as TGCGCCAGCAGCCACGGGAGGGGGCCCTACAATGAGCAGTTCTTC.

The chain has TRBV18 and TRBJ2-7, with a possible D match to TRBD2 (5 bases). The length of the CDR3 is 16 residues. The germline CDR1 and CDR2 sequences are KGHSH and LQKENI. Deletions cut 3 bases from V and 0 bases from J, with 15 bases between. The CDR3 DNA reads as TGTGCCAGCTCACCGTCGATTCTTCGGGACTCCTACGAGCAGTACTTC. Translation: CASSPSILRDSYEQYF.

Concerning this clone itself: The identical CDR3 is also encoded by other nucleotide sequences in the sample. The chain links TRBV7-8 to TRBJ1-6; D unclear. The CDR3 extends over 13 amino acids. Germline loops: CDR1 SGHVS, CDR2 FQNEAQ. V was pared by 5 bases and J by 9 bases, with 11 bases between. The CDR3 sequence is CASSMVGGSPLHF. CDR3 in DNA: TGTGCCAGCAGCATGGTCGGCGGTTCACCCCTCCACTTT.

V is TRBV5-1 and J is TRBJ2-3; 9 bases are shared with TRBD2. Unmatched junction bases numbered 3, after V lost 4 bases and J lost 0 bases. Germline CDR1 is SGHRS and CDR2 is YFSETQ. There are 15 residues in the CDR3. CDR3 nucleotides: TGCGCCAGCAGCCTCGCGGGAGGGAGCACAGATACGCAGTATTTT. Amino acids: CASSLAGGSTDTQYF.

The chain couples TRBV6-5 to TRBJ1-1, with TRBD1 matching over 7 bases. Germline-derived CDR1 and CDR2 are MNHEY and SVGAGI. The V gene end was trimmed by 0 bases and the J gene end by 4 bases; junction bases not matched to a gene: 2. The CDR3 totals 14 residues. The CDR3 reads CASSYSGTVTEAFF. CDR3 in DNA: TGTGCCAGCAGTTACTCAGGGACAGTCACTGAAGCTTTCTTT.

CDR3 protein: CASSMAPGWIHQETQYF. In DNA form, the CDR3 reads TGTGCCAGTAGTATGGCACCAGGGTGGATCCACCAAGAGACCCAGTACTTC. The genes are TRBV19 and TRBJ2-5, with D perhaps matching TRBD1 (5 bases). V lost 3 bases and J lost 0, with 17 bases in between. This CDR3 spans 17 amino acids. Looked up from germline, CDR1 is LNHDA and CDR2 is SQIVND (reference sequence). The entire variable domain, with the rest obtained from reference TRBV19 and TRBJ2-5, is as follows: DGGITQSPKYLFRKEGQNVTLSCEQNLNHDAMYWYRQDPGQGLRLIYYSQIVNDFQKGDIAEGYSVSREKKESFPLTVTSAQKNPTAFYLCASSMAPGWIHQETQYFGPGTRLLVL.

V usage is TRBV6-5 and J usage is TRBJ1-2, with 9 bases fitting TRBD1. V gave up 0 bases and J gave up 4 bases; unmatched junction bases: 3. Germline lookup yields CDR1 MNHEY and CDR2 SVGAGI. This CDR3 has 15 residues. CDR3 protein: CASSYSGTGSYGYTF. The CDR3 bases are TGTGCCAGCAGTTACTCGGGGACAGGGAGCTATGGCTACACCTTC.

The rearrangement joins TRBV27 to TRBJ2-2, with 8 bases aligning to TRBD1. The germline CDR1 and CDR2 sequences are MNHEY and SMNVEV (reference sequence). The V gene end was trimmed by 2 bases and the J gene end by 2 bases; junction bases not matched to a gene: 4. The CDR3 totals 16 residues. The chain's CDR3 is CASSLRTGSNTGELFF. The CDR3 DNA sequence: TGTGCCAGCAGTTTACGGACAGGGTCAAACACCGGGGAGCTGTTTTTT.

This sequence joins TRBV14 and TRBJ2-7; D unclear. The germline V gene encodes CDR1 SGHDN and CDR2 FVKESK. V shed 1 base and J shed 6 bases, with 4 bases lying between them. CDR3 length: 11 residues. The CDR3, as DNA: TGTGCCAGCAGCCAAGGTATCGAGCAGTACTTC. Its protein product is CASSQGIEQYF.

J is TRBJ1-2 and V is TRBV6-5, with a tentative D call TRBD1 (5 bases). Germline assignment: CDR1 MNHEY and CDR2 SVGAGI. V dropped 2 bases and J dropped 2 bases, with 9 bases sitting between them. This CDR3 spans 14 amino acids. CDR3 nucleotide sequence: TGTGCCAGCAGTTACGGGGCTTCGAACTATGGCTACACCTTC. Translating gives CASSYGASNYGYTF.

The rearrangement uses TRBV2 and TRBJ2-7, with a tentative D call TRBD2 (5 bases). V lost 3 bases and J lost 6, with 15 bases in between. Germline V gene sequence: CDR1 SNHLY, CDR2 FYNNEI. The CDR3 runs to 14 residues. CDR3 coding DNA: TGTGCCAGCAGTGAGCCCCTAAGAGGGCCCGAGCAGTACTTC. Its translation: CASSEPLRGPEQYF.

V is TRBV4-1 and J is TRBJ1-5; 9 bases fit TRBD1. The CDR3 extends over 18 amino acids. The germline gives CDR1 MGHRA, CDR2 YSYEKL. Trimming removed 5 bases from V and 6 bases from J; junction bases left unmatched: 17. The CDR3 nucleotides are TGCGCCAGCAGCGCAGTCCCGGGACAGGGTAGAGGCGGTCAGCCCCAGCATTTT. Amino acids: CASSAVPGQGRGGQPQHF.

The chain combines TRBV7-9 with TRBJ2-3; D may be TRBD2 (5 bases). Germline V gives CDR1 SEHNR, CDR2 FQNEAQ (reference sequence). CDR3 length equals 16 residues. The ends were cut back, 7 bases at V and 1 base at J, with 18 bases in the middle. CDR3 in amino acids: CASTLSRAQRTDTQYF. CDR3 DNA: TGTGCCAGCACCCTCTCGAGGGCCCAGCGCACAGATACGCAGTATTTT.

The chain couples TRBV9 to TRBJ1-6; D is unresolved. The germline V and J ends were trimmed by 3 bases and 2 bases, with 21 bases remaining between them. CDR1 SGDLS and CDR2 YYNGEE come from the germline V gene. The CDR3 length is 19 residues. CDR3 DNA sequence: TGTGCCAGCAGCGGACGACAAAATTCTACAACGGCCTATAATTCACCCCTCCACTTT. Translation: CASSGRQNSTTAYNSPLHF.

The V gene is TRBV5-1, the J gene TRBJ2-1; D is possibly TRBD1 (5 bases). The germline gives CDR1 SGHRS, CDR2 YFSETQ. With 2 bases removed from V and 6 bases from J, the gap between germline ends came to 9 bases. There are 13 residues in the CDR3. CDR3 amino acids: CASSFTGINEQFF. The DNA of the CDR3 is TGCGCCAGCAGCTTCACAGGTATCAATGAGCAGTTCTTC.

The chain links TRBV6-5 to TRBJ1-1, with D unclear. Germline V lookup: CDR1 MNHEY, CDR2 SVGAGI. Trimming left V 0 bases short and J 7 bases short, with 12 bases between. CDR3 length equals 14 residues. CDR3 residues: CASSYSPGMDEAFF. CDR3 coding DNA: TGTGCCAGCAGTTACTCTCCGGGGATGGATGAAGCTTTCTTT.

The genes are TRBV5-1 and TRBJ2-7; 8 bases agree with TRBD1. Germline assignment: CDR1 SGHRS and CDR2 YFSETQ. CDR3 length: 15 amino acids. The ends lost 4 bases at V and 5 bases at J; junction bases unmatched: 11. CDR3 coding DNA: TGCGCCAGCAGCCCTGAGCAGGGGGCGACTGACGAGCAGTACTTC. Protein product: CASSPEQGATDEQYF.

This sequence joins TRBV19 and TRBJ2-3; tentative D call: TRBD1 (6 bases). CDR1 and CDR2 (germline): LNHDA, SQIVND (reference sequence). The CDR3 length is 14 residues. V lost 4 bases and J 4 bases, leaving 12 bases between the germline ends. The CDR3 nucleotides read TGTGCCAGTAGTAAATCACGACAGGCAGATACGCAGTATTTT. Translated, it gives CASSKSRQADTQYF.

The chain has TRBV11-2 and TRBJ1-2; no reliable D call. In germline, CDR1 is SGHAT, CDR2 FQNNGV. The CDR3 has 14 amino acids. V was shortened by 1 base and J by 3 bases, with 9 bases between the two germline ends. The CDR3 loop reads CASSLGEAYYGYTF. The CDR3 bases are TGTGCCAGCAGCTTAGGAGAAGCCTACTATGGCTACACCTTC.

This sequence joins TRBV28 and TRBJ1-5; 9 positions match TRBD1. Trimming cost V 7 bases and J 6 bases; bases outside gene matches: 10. Per germline, CDR1 MDHEN and CDR2 SYDVKM. The CDR3 has 15 amino acids. The CDR3 sequence: CASTRDRAWSQPQHF. For the CDR3, the DNA is TGTGCCAGCACCCGGGACAGGGCTTGGAGTCAGCCCCAGCATTTT.

By frequency, this clone is medium-sized. Other DNA sequences in this sample translate to the same CDR3. The rearrangement uses TRBV19 and TRBJ2-7; 8 bases are a match to TRBD1. Germline CDR1 LNHDA, CDR2 SQIVND (reference sequence). The CDR3 covers 15 residues. The junction had 6 bases not matched to a gene; V was cut back by 3 bases and J by 2 bases. As DNA, the CDR3 is TGTGCCAGTAGTATCGGACAGGGCGGGACCTACGAGCAGTACTTC. As protein: CASSIGQGGTYEQYF.

J is TRBJ2-2 and V is TRBV19, with 9 bases lining up with TRBD2. This CDR3 spans 14 amino acids. Germline V gene lookup returns CDR1 LNHDA and CDR2 SQIVND (reference sequence). V shed 10 bases and J 3 bases; nucleotides not matched to a gene: 6. The CDR3 region is CATLAGEHTGELFF. In DNA, the CDR3 is TGTGCCACGTTAGCGGGAGAGCACACCGGGGAGCTGTTTTTT.

The J gene is TRBJ1-2, the V gene TRBV5-4; 8 nucleotides align to TRBD1. The CDR3 is 13 amino acids. CDR1 SGHNT and CDR2 YYREEE come from the germline V gene (reference sequence). Trimming took 4 bases from V and 4 from J; bases not matched to a gene: 3. CDR3 nucleotide sequence: TGTGCCAGCAGCCTACAGGGGGGCTATGGCTACACCTTC. It specifies CASSLQGGYGYTF.

The V and J genes are TRBV29-1 and TRBJ2-1, with 10 bases identical to TRBD2. In germline, CDR1 is SQVTM, CDR2 ANQGSEA. This CDR3 has 18 residues. The trim removed 5 bases at V and 3 bases at J, leaving 16 bases unmatched. DNA of the CDR3: TGCAGCGTTAAGGGCGAGTCTAGCGGGGGTATAAACTACAATGAGCAGTTCTTC. Its protein is CSVKGESSGGINYNEQFF.

V is TRBV29-1 and J is TRBJ2-3; no reliable D call. Trimming pared 2 bases from V and 6 bases from J, leaving 12 bases between. The CDR3 contains 13 residues. CDR1 SQVTM and CDR2 ANQGSEA come from the germline V gene. In nucleotides, the CDR3 is TGCAGCGTTGAACGCTCGGCCGGGGATACGCAGTATTTT. This translates into CSVERSAGDTQYF.

This chain connects TRBV18 to TRBJ2-7; 10 bases are a match to TRBD1. J was trimmed by 2 bases and V by 6 bases; bases with no gene match: 7. Germline lookup yields CDR1 KGHSH and CDR2 LQKENI. This CDR3 comprises 15 residues. CDR3 residues: CASSPGQGLTYEQYF. Written as DNA, the CDR3 is TGTGCCAGCTCGCCGGGACAGGGGTTAACCTACGAGCAGTACTTC.

The V gene is TRBV4-2, the J gene TRBJ1-2; D gene ambiguous. This CDR3 has 19 amino acids. V was shortened by 0 bases and J by 8 bases, with 28 bases between the two germline ends. Germline lookup yields CDR1 LGHNA and CDR2 YNFKEQ. The DNA for the CDR3 is TGTGCCAGCAGCCAAGAGGGGAATCGTGGGAGAGTTCCATCGGTGGGCTACACCTTC. Its translation is CASSQEGNRGRVPSVGYTF.